These 17 T cell receptor beta chains were sequenced from one sample in a study of T cell responses to AZD1222 COVID-19 vaccine. Measured with immunoSEQ multiplex PCR; TCRdb has only the in-frame clones, and not every one. The sample carries 100,000 to 150,000 clones, about 87% recorded once. The input for sequencing was peripheral blood, taken on day 0 of AZD1222 vaccination. The origin of the receptors is an adult in good health.

This clone has only one observation. V usage is TRBV18 and J usage is TRBJ2-7; TRBD1 matches at 9 bases. The CDR3 is made up of 13 amino acids. Germline loops: CDR1 KGHSH, CDR2 LQKENI. V shed 6 bases and J 2 bases; nucleotides not matched to a gene: 2. The CDR3 nucleotides read TGTGCCAGCTCCGGGACAGGGACCTACGAGCAGTACTTC. It is translated as CASSGTGTYEQYF.

The V gene is TRBV2, the J gene TRBJ2-7; TRBD2 aligns across 8 bases. V trimming: 7 bases; J trimming: 4 bases; junction bases outside the gene matches: 9. CDR3 length: 14 residues. Germline V gene sequence: CDR1 SNHLY, CDR2 FYNNEI. The CDR3 DNA is TGTGCCAGCATAGCGGGAAGTTCTCGTTACGAGCAGTACTTC. Translated, it gives CASIAGSSRYEQYF.

The chain joins TRBV3-1 (or the pseudogene TRBV3-2) to TRBJ1-1; D gene ambiguous. The V and J ends lost 0 bases and 5 bases respectively, with 1 base between them. In germline, CDR1 is LGHDT, CDR2 YNNKEL (reference sequence). The length of the CDR3 is 11 residues. The CDR3 DNA sequence: TGTGCCAGCAGCCAAGAGACTGAAGCTTTCTTT. Translated, it gives CASSQETEAFF.

The chain links TRBV5-1 to TRBJ2-3, with TRBD1 identical over 9 bases. CDR3 length equals 17 residues. Germline trimming cut 5 bases from V and 5 bases from J; bases unmatched to any gene: 15. The germline V gene encodes CDR1 SGHRS and CDR2 YFSETQ. In DNA, the CDR3 is TGCGCCAGCAGACATAGGATGAGACAGGGGGATGTAGATACGCAGTATTTT. It encodes CASRHRMRQGDVDTQYF.

The genes are TRBV19 and TRBJ2-2; D is perhaps TRBD2 (6 bases). Trimming took off 6 bases at V and 6 bases at J, with 17 bases between the two ends. CDR3 size: 15 residues. CDR1 and CDR2 (germline): LNHDA, SQIVND (reference sequence). CDR3 sequence: CASSRPSVGAGELFF. CDR3 DNA: TGTGCCAGTAGCCGACCTAGCGTGGGGGCCGGGGAGCTGTTTTTT. The full variable domain, in which reference TRBV19 and TRBJ2-2 provide the parts outside the CDR3, is DGGITQSPKYLFRKEGQNVTLSCEQNLNHDAMYWYRQDPGQGLRLIYYSQIVNDFQKGDIAEGYSVSREKKESFPLTVTSAQKNPTAFYLCASSRPSVGAGELFFGEGSRLTVL.

V gene TRBV27 combines with J gene TRBJ1-1, with D possibly TRBD1 on 6 matching bases. V lost 5 bases and J lost 0, with 13 bases in between. The CDR3 totals 15 residues. In germline, CDR1 is MNHEY, CDR2 SMNVEV (reference sequence). CDR3 nucleotides: TGTGCCAGCAGTCCCGGGGGGGCCATGAACACTGAAGCTTTCTTT. Its translation: CASSPGGAMNTEAFF.

This chain links TRBV6-5 with TRBJ1-5; TRBD1 might be the D (6 bases). V was cut by 6 bases and J by 7 bases, with 16 bases left in between. This CDR3 comprises 14 residues. Germline loops: CDR1 MNHEY, CDR2 SVGAGI. This CDR3 reads CASSPSQGGQPQHF. The CDR3 coding sequence is TGTGCCAGCAGCCCCTCACAGGGAGGGCAGCCCCAGCATTTT.

The rearrangement links TRBV9 to TRBJ2-1, with TRBD1 identical over 7 bases. The V gene end was trimmed by 4 bases and the J gene end by 7 bases; junction bases not matched to a gene: 11. The CDR3 covers 15 residues. Germline-derived CDR1 and CDR2 are SGDLS and YYNGEE. The DNA of the CDR3 is TGTGCCAGCAGCCTAACAGGGGAGTTGTTAAATGAGCAGTTCTTC. It codes for CASSLTGELLNEQFF.

The chain is built from TRBV7-9 and TRBJ2-7; 9 nucleotides match TRBD1. CDR1 is SEHNR, CDR2 FQNEAQ, per germline (reference sequence). The CDR3 runs to 16 residues. V shed 4 bases and J 4 bases; nucleotides not matched to a gene: 11. The CDR3 is CASSSGGQGKKYEQYF. CDR3 DNA sequence: TGTGCCAGCAGCTCGGGCGGACAGGGGAAGAAGTACGAGCAGTACTTC. The whole variable domain, filled in from reference TRBV7-9 and TRBJ2-7, reads DTGVSQNPRHKITKRGQNVTFRCDPISEHNRLYWYRQTLGQGPEFLTYFQNEAQLEKSRLLSDRFSAERPKGSFSTLEIQRTEQGDSAMYLCASSSGGQGKKYEQYFGPGTRLTVT.

The chain uses TRBV9 and TRBJ1-2; D possibly corresponds to TRBD1 (6 bases). There are 15 residues in the CDR3. V was trimmed by 3 bases and J by 3 bases, leaving 15 bases between them. The germline gives CDR1 SGDLS, CDR2 YYNGEE. CDR3 in amino acids: CASSAGLGADYGYTF. The DNA of the CDR3 is TGTGCCAGCAGCGCCGGGTTGGGGGCAGACTATGGCTACACCTTC.

The rearrangement uses TRBV7-8 and TRBJ2-7; TRBD2 aligns across 12 bases. Germline-derived CDR1 and CDR2 are SGHVS and FQNEAQ. V dropped 5 bases and J dropped 4; count of bases not matched to a gene: 15. This CDR3 has 18 residues. CDR3 sequence: CASSPLGTSGPGGYEQYF. Written as DNA, the CDR3 is TGTGCCAGCAGCCCCTTAGGGACTAGCGGGCCAGGGGGTTACGAGCAGTACTTC. Together with reference TRBV7-8 and TRBJ2-7, the CDR3 gives the full variable domain: GAGVSQSPRYKVAKRGQDVALRCDPISGHVSLFWYQQALGQGPEFLTYFQNEAQLDKSGLPSDRFFAERPEGSVSTLKIQRTQQEDSAVYLCASSPLGTSGPGGYEQYFGPGTRLTVT.

This clone was detected a few times. This chain connects TRBV7-9 to TRBJ2-3, with 15 bases identical to TRBD2. With V trimmed by 5 bases and J by 4 bases, 10 bases remained unmatched. This CDR3 region has 18 residues. Germline V gene sequence: CDR1 SEHNR, CDR2 FQNEAQ (reference sequence). CDR3 amino acids: CASSGGPGLAGGSDTQYF. CDR3 nucleotides: TGTGCCAGCAGCGGGGGGCCGGGACTAGCGGGAGGTTCAGATACGCAGTATTTT.

The chain couples TRBV28 to TRBJ1-1, with unresolved D. The germline V and J ends were trimmed by 3 bases and 1 base, with 6 bases remaining between them. Germline V gene sequence: CDR1 MDHEN, CDR2 SYDVKM. This CDR3 comprises 13 residues. CDR3 nucleotide sequence: TGTGCCAGCAGTTTTACAGCGAACACTGAAGCTTTCTTT. Amino acid sequence: CASSFTANTEAFF.

The gene calls are TRBV29-1 and TRBJ2-3; 8 positions match TRBD1. Unmatched junction bases numbered 6, after V lost 7 bases and J lost 3 bases. CDR3 length equals 13 residues. Per the germline V gene, CDR1 is SQVTM and CDR2 is ANQGSEA. The CDR3 DNA reads as TGCAGCGCCGGACAGGGTACAACAGATACGCAGTATTTT. Amino acids: CSAGQGTTDTQYF.

The CDR3 DNA reads as TGTGCCAGCAGTGAATTAGCGGGAGGTACCAATGAGCAGTTCTTC. Translating it yields CASSELAGGTNEQFF. This chain uses TRBV6-4 with TRBJ2-1, with TRBD2 matching over 10 bases. There are 15 residues in the CDR3. Germline trimming cut 3 bases from V and 6 bases from J; bases unmatched to any gene: 5. The germline V gene encodes CDR1 MRHNA and CDR2 SNTAGT.

This chain uses TRBV27 with TRBJ2-1; 9 positions match TRBD1. This CDR3 has 14 amino acids. Germline CDR1 is MNHEY and CDR2 is SMNVEV (reference sequence). Unmatched junction bases numbered 0, after V lost 6 bases and J lost 0 bases. Here the CDR3 DNA reads TGTGCCAGCAGGACAGGGGGCTCCTACAATGAGCAGTTCTTC. Amino acids: CASRTGGSYNEQFF.

This chain joins TRBV30 and TRBJ1-5; D is perhaps TRBD1 (5 bases). Trimming cost V 2 bases and J 6 bases, with 11 bases left between them. Germline CDR1 reads GTSNPN; CDR2 reads SVGIG (reference sequence). The CDR3 length is 13 residues. This chain's CDR3 is CAWSPEQAQPQHF. CDR3 sequence (DNA): TGTGCCTGGAGTCCAGAACAGGCTCAGCCCCAGCATTTT.